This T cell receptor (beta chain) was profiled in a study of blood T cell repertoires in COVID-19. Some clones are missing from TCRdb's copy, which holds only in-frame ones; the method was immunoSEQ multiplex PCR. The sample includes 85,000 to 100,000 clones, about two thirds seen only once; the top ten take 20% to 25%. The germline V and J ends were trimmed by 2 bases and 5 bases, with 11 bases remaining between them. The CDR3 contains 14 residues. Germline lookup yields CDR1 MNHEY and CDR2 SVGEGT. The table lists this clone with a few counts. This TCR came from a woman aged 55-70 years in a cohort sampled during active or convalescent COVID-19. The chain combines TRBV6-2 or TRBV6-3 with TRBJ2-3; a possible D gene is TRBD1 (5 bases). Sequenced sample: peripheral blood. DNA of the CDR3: TGTGCCAGCAGTTACGTCAGGGCAATAGATACGCAGTATTTT. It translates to CASSYVRAIDTQYF.